The 15 T cell receptor beta chains below all came from one sample that was sequenced in a study of blood T cell repertoires in COVID-19. Sequencing was performed with immunoSEQ multiplex PCR; in TCRdb, only in-frame clones are kept and a portion is missing. The sample shows around 380,000 clones, 81% of them seen only once. The source material was peripheral blood. These receptor sequences come from a human donor with acute or convalescent COVID-19. The donor label of this sample is uncertain.

The J gene is TRBJ1-6, the V gene TRBV3-1 (or the pseudogene TRBV3-2); D remains ambiguous. V lost 0 bases and J lost 3, with 15 bases in between. Germline V CDR1 and CDR2: LGHDT, YNNKEL (reference sequence). The CDR3 is made up of 18 amino acids. CDR3 bases: TGTGCCAGCAGCCAAGACCCCCCTCAAATTAGCTATAATTCACCCCTCCACTTT. This sequence encodes CASSQDPPQISYNSPLHF.

J is TRBJ2-3 and V is TRBV7-6, with 12 positions matching TRBD2. V was pared by 6 bases and J by 0 bases, with 7 bases of the junction left unmatched. This CDR3 contains 17 residues. CDR1 and CDR2 from the germline V gene are SGHVS and FNYEAQ. DNA of the CDR3: TGTGCCAGCAGTCTTCTAGCGGGAGGGTATAGCACAGATACGCAGTATTTT. Protein sequence: CASSLLAGGYSTDTQYF.

This clone was picked up one time. This sequence joins TRBV14 and TRBJ2-2, with a weak D call TRBD2 (6 bases). Germline loops: CDR1 SGHDN, CDR2 FVKESK. The CDR3 length is 16 residues. Trimming cost V 6 bases and J 1 base, with 15 bases left between them. The CDR3 DNA is TGTGCCAGCAGACACACGGGACTGGAGAACACCGGGGAGCTGTTTTTT. Translation gives CASRHTGLENTGELFF. Full variable domain (missing parts from reference TRBV14 and TRBJ2-2): EAGVTQFPSHSVIEKGQTVTLRCDPISGHDNLYWYRRVMGKEIKFLLHFVKESKQDESGMPNNRFLAERTGGTYSTLKVQPAELEDSGVYFCASRHTGLENTGELFFGEGSRLTVL.

The chain is built from TRBV5-1 and TRBJ2-1; the match to TRBD2 covers 10 bases. Unmatched junction bases numbered 7, after V lost 5 bases and J lost 5 bases. Germline V gene data show CDR1 as SGHRS and CDR2 as YFSETQ. The CDR3 is made up of 15 amino acids. The CDR3 sequence: CASRTLAGVNNEQFF. CDR3 in DNA: TGCGCCAGCAGAACTCTAGCGGGGGTAAACAATGAGCAGTTCTTC. Complete variable domain (other parts from reference TRBV5-1 and TRBJ2-1): KAGVTQTPRYLIKTRGQQVTLSCSPISGHRSVSWYQQTPGQGLQFLFEYFSETQRNKGNFPGRFSGRQFSNSRSEMNVSTLELGDSALYLCASRTLAGVNNEQFFGPGTRLTVL.

This rearrangement joins TRBV5-5 to TRBJ1-1; D remains ambiguous. CDR3 size: 15 residues. V lost 2 bases, J lost 5 bases, and 16 bases lay in between. Germline V lookup: CDR1 SGHKS, CDR2 YYEKEE (reference sequence). This chain's CDR3 is CASSFDPGSRTEAFF. DNA of the CDR3: TGTGCCAGCAGCTTTGACCCTGGCTCTAGGACTGAAGCTTTCTTT.

The rearrangement uses TRBV13 and TRBJ2-5; D is possibly TRBD2 (7 bases). Germline V CDR1 and CDR2: PRHDT, FYEKMQ (reference sequence). V lost 5 bases and J 4 bases, leaving 14 bases between the germline ends. The CDR3 has 14 residues. The CDR3 reads CASSRRGGRETQYF. The DNA of the CDR3 is TGTGCCAGCAGCAGGAGGGGGGGTCGAGAGACCCAGTACTTC.

The chain couples TRBV19 to TRBJ2-2; a possible D gene is TRBD2 (6 bases). CDR1 LNHDA and CDR2 SQIVND come from the germline V gene (reference sequence). The germline V and J ends were trimmed by 3 bases and 2 bases, with 13 bases remaining between them. The CDR3 has 16 residues. The CDR3 region is CASSIWGRLNTGELFF. The CDR3 nucleotides are TGTGCCAGTAGTATTTGGGGGAGGCTTAACACCGGGGAGCTGTTTTTT.

The chain is built from TRBV2 and TRBJ2-2; D might be TRBD2 (5 bases). CDR3 length: 15 amino acids. V shed 1 base and J shed 7 bases, with 13 bases lying between them. The germline V gene has CDR1 SNHLY and CDR2 FYNNEI. The CDR3 loop is CASSEGLASSGELFF. The CDR3, as DNA: TGTGCCAGCAGTGAAGGTTTAGCGTCCAGCGGGGAGCTGTTTTTT.

The CDR3 region has the DNA TGTGCCAGCAGCCAATGGCCGGAGGGGGCTCTATTCCACGAGCAGTACTTC. Its protein product is CASSQWPEGALFHEQYF. The chain is built from TRBV5-8 and TRBJ2-7; D perhaps matches TRBD1 (7 bases). This CDR3 contains 17 residues. Looked up from germline, CDR1 is SGHTS and CDR2 is YDEGEE. Deletions cut 4 bases from V and 5 bases from J, with 25 bases between. The variable domain in full, completed from reference TRBV5-8 and TRBJ2-7, reads EAGVTQSPTHLIKTRGQQATLRCSPISGHTSVYWYQQALGLGLQFLLWYDEGEERNRGNFPPRFSGRQFPNYSSELNVNALELEDSALYLCASSQWPEGALFHEQYFGPGTRLTVT.

This clone is a singleton in its sample. V is TRBV2 and J is TRBJ1-3, with 7 bases matching TRBD1. This CDR3 contains 16 residues. V dropped 6 bases and J dropped 0; count of bases not matched to a gene: 8. Germline V gene sequence: CDR1 SNHLY, CDR2 FYNNEI. The DNA for the CDR3 is TGTGCCAGCAGAGGCGGGGGGACAGACTCTGGAAACACCATATATTTT. Protein: CASRGGGTDSGNTIYF. The full variable domain, with the rest looked up from reference TRBV2 and TRBJ1-3, is EPEVTQTPSHQVTQMGQEVILRCVPISNHLYFYWYRQILGQKVEFLVSFYNNEISEKSEIFDDQFSVERPDGSNFTLKIRSTKLEDSAMYFCASRGGGTDSGNTIYFGEGSWLTVV.

This clone has only a few counts. The gene calls are TRBV7-9 and TRBJ1-4; the match to TRBD1 covers 7 bases. The CDR3 has 15 amino acids. V was pared by 1 base and J by 6 bases, with 5 bases of the junction left unmatched. The germline gives CDR1 SEHNR, CDR2 FQNEAQ (reference sequence). The CDR3 DNA reads as TGTGCCAGCAGCTTAGGGCTAGGGGGCCATGAAAAACTGTTTTTT. The encoded protein is CASSLGLGGHEKLFF.

This clone appeared many times. In nucleotides, the CDR3 is TGTGCCAGCACCCGGACAGGGGGTTCCTACGAGCAGTACTTC. Its translation is CASTRTGGSYEQYF. The rearrangement joins TRBV2 to TRBJ2-7, with TRBD1 matching 10 bases. Trimming cost V 7 bases and J 1 base; bases outside gene matches: 4. Germline CDR1 SNHLY, CDR2 FYNNEI. This CDR3 spans 14 amino acids.

V and J are TRBV5-1 and TRBJ1-1; perhaps TRBD1 as D (6 bases). With 3 bases removed from V and 1 base from J, the gap between germline ends came to 16 bases. The CDR3 runs to 16 residues. In germline, CDR1 is SGHRS, CDR2 YFSETQ. Here the CDR3 DNA reads TGCGCCAGCAGCTCTTTCCCCAGGACAGAGAACACTGAAGCTTTCTTT. This translates into CASSSFPRTENTEAFF.

This clone was counted a single time. This chain connects TRBV6-5 to TRBJ2-7; possible D gene TRBD1, 5 bases. CDR3 length: 13 amino acids. Trimming took 7 bases from V and 3 from J, leaving 13 bases between them. Germline V CDR1 and CDR2: MNHEY, SVGAGI. CDR3 in DNA: TGTGCCAGCACTTCGGACACTAACTACGAGCAGTACTTC. Its translation is CASTSDTNYEQYF.

J is TRBJ2-7 and V is TRBV7-2, with 7 bases fitting TRBD2. The junction had 9 bases not matched to a gene; V was cut back by 4 bases and J by 3 bases. CDR1 and CDR2 (germline): SGHTA, FQGNSA. The CDR3 has 15 amino acids. CDR3 bases: TGTGCCAGCAGCTACAGCGGGGAACCACTCTACGAGCAGTACTTC. It is translated as CASSYSGEPLYEQYF.